This is a list of T cell receptor beta chains from one sample in a study of cytomegalovirus exposure and HLA in healthy donors. The data were produced by immunoSEQ multiplex PCR, yet TCRdb's version contains in-frame clones alone and is incomplete. The table has around 150,000 clones, roughly a tenth seen once. Input material: PBMCs. The receptors stem from a male donor in good health and CMV-seronegative. CDR3s include the opening cysteine and the closing phenylalanine or tryptophan. D genes are given only for firm matches. A row's size may be missing; if present it is once, few, many or a size class.

NA	NA	TRBV7-9	TRBJ1-2	CASSSLATNYGYTF	TGTGCCAGCAGCTCCTTAGCCACTAACTATGGCTACACCTTC
NA	TRBD1	TRBV10-2	TRBJ1-1	CASRTGGMNTEAFF	TGCGCCAGTCGGACAGGAGGCATGAACACTGAAGCTTTCTTT
few	TRBD2	TRBV4-3	TRBJ2-1	CASSQDLPSGAYNEQFF	TGCGCCAGCAGCCAAGATCTACCTAGCGGGGCCTACAATGAGCAGTTCTTC
NA	TRBD2	TRBV10-3	TRBJ2-3	CAISDRTSRPSTDTQYF	TGTGCCATCAGTGACAGGACTAGCCGACCTAGCACAGATACGCAGTATTTT
NA	NA	TRBV7-2	TRBJ2-2	CASSPTRSGIGSGELFF	TGTGCCAGCAGCCCAACTCGGTCGGGGATCGGTTCTGGGGAGCTGTTTTTT
NA	TRBD1	TRBV2	TRBJ1-2	CASSQQGTYGYTF	TGTGCCAGCAGTCAACAGGGGACCTATGGCTACACCTTC
few	NA	TRBV5-4	TRBJ2-7	CASTAELQENPYEQYF	TGTGCCAGCACCGCCGAATTACAGGAAAATCCCTACGAGCAGTACTTC
few	NA	TRBV27	TRBJ1-2	CASSSAPRGGYTF	TGTGCCAGCAGTTCGGCCCCCCGGGGTGGCTACACCTTC
NA	NA	TRBV19	TRBJ1-6	CASSAAGNSPLHF	TGTGCCAGTAGTGCGGCTGGGAATTCACCCCTCCACTTT
NA	NA	TRBV10-3	TRBJ1-1	CAIRTDLNTEAFF	TGTGCCATCCGGACAGATCTGAACACTGAAGCTTTCTTT
NA	NA	TRBV7-8	TRBJ1-2	CASSYGPGNYGYTF	TGTGCCAGCAGCTACGGACCGGGGAACTATGGCTACACCTTC
NA	NA	TRBV19	TRBJ1-2	CASSYRANYGYTF	TGTGCCAGTAGTTACAGAGCTAACTATGGCTACACCTTC
NA	NA	TRBV5-5	TRBJ2-3	CASSLISGGADTQYF	TGTGCCAGCAGCTTGATTTCCGGAGGGGCAGATACGCAGTATTTT
few	NA	TRBV15	TRBJ1-2	CATSRGSGGGPGYGYTF	TGTGCCACCAGCAGAGGTTCCGGGGGGGGGCCCGGCTATGGCTACACCTTC
NA	TRBD1	TRBV19	TRBJ2-7	CASSPRQGSSYEQYF	TGTGCCAGTAGCCCCCGACAGGGCAGCTCCTACGAGCAGTACTTC
few	NA	TRBV4-3	TRBJ2-7	CASSLTGLGTYEQYF	TGCGCCAGCAGCCTGACAGGACTAGGGACCTACGAGCAGTACTTC
few	TRBD2	TRBV4-3	TRBJ2-1	CASSQGAGGGAYNEQFF	TGCGCCAGCAGCCAAGGGGCCGGCGGGGGTGCATACAATGAGCAGTTCTTC
NA	NA	TRBV7-2	TRBJ1-6	CASSPSWGGVNSPLHF	TGTGCCAGCAGCCCATCGTGGGGAGGGGTGAATTCACCCCTCCACTTT
NA	TRBD1	TRBV28	TRBJ1-5	CASRKRTWTGGTQPQHF	TGTGCCAGCAGGAAAAGAACCTGGACAGGCGGCACTCAGCCCCAGCATTTT
NA	TRBD1	TRBV5-1	TRBJ2-5	CASSPGTGGPQETQYF	TGCGCCAGCAGCCCGGGGACAGGGGGCCCACAAGAGACCCAGTACTTC
NA	NA	TRBV19	TRBJ1-1	CASRDIGGVGEEAFF	TGTGCCAGTAGGGACATCGGAGGGGTTGGTGAAGAAGCTTTCTTT
few	NA	TRBV7-9	TRBJ1-2	CASSLVQTYGYTF	TGTGCCAGCAGCTTAGTACAGACCTATGGCTACACCTTC
NA	NA	TRBV5-6	TRBJ1-1	CASSPLLRSLPLMNTEAFF	TGTGCCAGCAGCCCGCTTCTCCGGAGCCTACCCCTAATGAACACTGAAGCTTTCTTT
few	NA	TRBV28	TRBJ2-2	CASTHGSRTGELFF	TGTGCCAGCACCCACGGGTCTCGAACCGGGGAGCTGTTTTTT
NA	TRBD2	TRBV2	TRBJ2-7	CASSPSGLGYEQYF	TGTGCCAGCAGTCCTAGCGGACTAGGCTACGAGCAGTACTTC
few	TRBD1	TRBV28	TRBJ1-2	CASSDQGAHYGYTF	TGTGCCAGCAGTGACCAGGGGGCTCACTATGGCTACACCTTC
few	NA	TRBV28	TRBJ2-3	CASSLGSSSTDTQYF	TGTGCCAGCAGTTTAGGTAGCTCTAGCACAGATACGCAGTATTTT
NA	NA	TRBV30	TRBJ2-7	CAWRQSYEQYF	TGTGCCTGGAGACAGTCATACGAGCAGTACTTC
few	NA	TRBV29-1	TRBJ2-3	CSVVSTAQYF	TGCAGCGTTGTTTCGACTGCGCAGTATTTT
NA	NA	TRBV19	TRBJ2-5	CASSRRAQETQYF	TGTGCCAGTAGTAGGCGGGCCCAAGAGACCCAGTACTTC
NA	NA	TRBV4-3	TRBJ2-7	CASSLGWGAYEQYF	TGCGCCAGCAGCCTGGGATGGGGGGCCTACGAGCAGTACTTC
NA	TRBD1	TRBV19	TRBJ1-2	CASTIDRGRGYGYTF	TGTGCCAGTACCATCGACAGGGGGAGAGGCTATGGCTACACCTTC
NA	NA	TRBV7-2	TRBJ2-5	CASGRTGETQYF	TGTGCCAGCGGACGAACGGGGGAGACCCAGTACTTC
few	NA	TRBV5-6	TRBJ1-2	CASSFPPGLNYGYTF	TGTGCCAGCAGCTTCCCTCCAGGGCTTAACTATGGCTACACCTTC
NA	TRBD1	TRBV2	TRBJ1-6	CASGSGTGDNSPLHF	TGTGCCAGCGGGTCGGGGACAGGGGATAATTCACCCCTCCACTTT
NA	TRBD2	TRBV11-3	TRBJ2-2	CASSFSGGMTGELFF	TGTGCCAGCAGCTTCAGCGGGGGAATGACCGGGGAGCTGTTTTTT
few	NA	TRBV7-2	TRBJ2-7	CASSLGPRGNYEQYF	TGTGCCAGCAGCTTAGGTCCTAGAGGGAATTACGAGCAGTACTTC
few	NA	TRBV30	TRBJ2-3	CAWSRDFTDTQYF	TGTGCCTGGAGCCGGGACTTCACAGATACGCAGTATTTT
few	NA	TRBV11-1	TRBJ1-2	CASSLSPGYGYTF	TGTGCCAGCAGCTTATCCCCAGGGTATGGCTACACCTTC
few	NA	TRBV11-1	TRBJ2-7	CASSSQGSNYEQYF	TGTGCCAGCAGCTCGCAGGGGTCAAACTACGAGCAGTACTTC
few	NA	TRBV12-2	TRBJ1-5	CASRFRGPGQLNQPQHF	TGTGCAAGTCGCTTTAGGGGCCCGGGACAGCTTAATCAGCCCCAGCATTTT
few	TRBD1	TRBV7-9	TRBJ2-7	CASSTAGTGISYEQYF	TGTGCCAGCAGCACAGCCGGGACAGGGATCTCCTACGAGCAGTACTTC
NA	TRBD1	TRBV13	TRBJ2-1	CASSRGTGANEQFF	TGTGCCAGCAGCAGGGGGACAGGGGCTAATGAGCAGTTCTTC
few	TRBD2	TRBV27	TRBJ2-7	CASSFSGRAYEQYF	TGTGCCAGCAGTTTTAGCGGGAGGGCCTACGAGCAGTACTTC
few	NA	TRBV1	TRBJ1-2	CTSSPNQGISRFHVGYGYTF	TGCACCAGCAGCCCGAACCAGGGGATCTCTAGGTTTCACGTCGGCTATGGCTACACCTTC
few	TRBD1	TRBV5-6	TRBJ1-1	CASSSGTGVTEAFF	TGTGCCAGCAGCTCAGGGACAGGGGTCACTGAAGCTTTCTTT
NA	NA	TRBV27	TRBJ2-7	CASSPIDSPYAYEQYF	TGTGCCAGCAGCCCGATCGACAGCCCATACGCCTACGAGCAGTACTTC
few	NA	TRBV4-1	TRBJ2-7	CASSLAGDSLYEQYF	TGCGCCAGCAGCCTCGCAGGCGACAGCCTCTACGAGCAGTACTTC
few	TRBD1	TRBV7-8	TRBJ2-2	CASSFGTGAIANTGELFF	TGTGCCAGCAGCTTCGGGACAGGGGCGATAGCGAACACCGGGGAGCTGTTTTTT
NA	NA	TRBV19	TRBJ1-1	CASLASGALEAFF	TGTGCCAGCCTGGCCTCAGGGGCGCTTGAAGCTTTCTTT
few	NA	TRBV29-1	TRBJ1-1	CSVEGQASEAFF	TGCAGCGTTGAAGGGCAAGCTAGCGAAGCTTTCTTT
NA	NA	TRBV28	TRBJ1-2	CASQSGGHYYGYTF	TGTGCCAGCCAATCGGGTGGACACTACTATGGCTACACCTTC
few	TRBD1	TRBV7-9	TRBJ2-7	CASSAGQGSYEQYF	TGTGCCAGCAGCGCTGGACAGGGCTCCTACGAGCAGTACTTC
few	NA	TRBV19	TRBJ1-2	CASTDSYYGYTF	TGTGCCAGTACTGACAGCTACTATGGCTACACCTTC
few	TRBD2	TRBV7-6	TRBJ2-1	CASSLPSGSSEQFF	TGTGCCAGCAGCTTACCTAGCGGGAGTAGTGAGCAGTTCTTC
NA	NA	TRBV9	TRBJ1-4	CASSTQGYEKLFF	TGTGCCAGCAGTACTCAGGGCTATGAAAAACTGTTTTTT
NA	NA	TRBV7-6	TRBJ2-2	CASSLRGLNTGELFF	TGTGCCAGCAGCTTACGAGGGTTGAACACCGGGGAGCTGTTTTTT
NA	NA	TRBV21-1	TRBJ2-1	CASSPKAGGPQGNEQFF	TGTGCCAGCAGCCCGAAGGCGGGGGGGCCCCAGGGGAATGAGCAGTTCTTC
few	NA	TRBV28	TRBJ1-1	CASASSGGNTEAFF	TGTGCCAGCGCATCATCGGGGGGGAACACTGAAGCTTTCTTT
NA	NA	TRBV7-9	TRBJ1-4	CASSLGDSGENEKLFF	TGTGCCAGCAGCTTAGGAGACAGTGGGGAAAATGAAAAACTGTTTTTT